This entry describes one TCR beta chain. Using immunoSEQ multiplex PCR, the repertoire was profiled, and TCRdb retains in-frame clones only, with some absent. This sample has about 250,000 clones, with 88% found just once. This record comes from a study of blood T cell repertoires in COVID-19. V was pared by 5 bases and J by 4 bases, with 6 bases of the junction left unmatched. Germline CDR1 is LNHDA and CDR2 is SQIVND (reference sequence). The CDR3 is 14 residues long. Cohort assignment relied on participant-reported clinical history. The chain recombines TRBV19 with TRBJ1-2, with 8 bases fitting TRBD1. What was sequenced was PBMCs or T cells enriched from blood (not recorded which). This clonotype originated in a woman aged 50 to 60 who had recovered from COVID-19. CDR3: CASSETGATYGYTF. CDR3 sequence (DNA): TGTGCCAGTAGTGAGACAGGGGCGACCTATGGCTACACCTTC. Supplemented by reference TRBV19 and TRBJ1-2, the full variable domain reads DGGITQSPKYLFRKEGQNVTLSCEQNLNHDAMYWYRQDPGQGLRLIYYSQIVNDFQKGDIAEGYSVSREKKESFPLTVTSAQKNPTAFYLCASSETGATYGYTFGSGTRLTVV.